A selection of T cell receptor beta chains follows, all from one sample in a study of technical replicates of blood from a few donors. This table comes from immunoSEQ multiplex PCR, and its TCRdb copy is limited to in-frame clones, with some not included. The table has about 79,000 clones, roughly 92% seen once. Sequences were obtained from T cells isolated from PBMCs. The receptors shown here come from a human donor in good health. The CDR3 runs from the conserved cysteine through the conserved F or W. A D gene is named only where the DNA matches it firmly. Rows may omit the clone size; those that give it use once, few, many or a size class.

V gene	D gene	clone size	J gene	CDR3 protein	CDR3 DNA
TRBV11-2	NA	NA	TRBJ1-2	CASSLEPRQGSPLAF	TGTGCCAGCAGCTTAGAACCCAGGCAGGGGTCCCCTCTCGCCTTC
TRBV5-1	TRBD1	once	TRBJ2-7	CASSLLGTGDDYEQYF	TGCGCCAGCAGCTTGTTAGGGACAGGGGATGACTACGAGCAGTACTTC
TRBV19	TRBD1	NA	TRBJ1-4	CASSRGTGEAANEKLFF	TGTGCCAGTAGTCGGGGGACAGGGGAGGCAGCTAATGAAAAACTGTTTTTT
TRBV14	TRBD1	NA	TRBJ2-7	CASSRIQTGHSYEQYF	TGTGCCAGCAGCCGAATCCAGACAGGGCACTCCTACGAGCAGTACTTC
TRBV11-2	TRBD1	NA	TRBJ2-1	CASTTNGQVAYNEQFF	TGTGCCAGCACCACAAATGGACAGGTTGCCTACAATGAGCAGTTCTTC
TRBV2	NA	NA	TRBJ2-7	CASSRGSYEQYF	TGTGCCAGCAGTCGGGGGTCTTACGAGCAGTACTTC
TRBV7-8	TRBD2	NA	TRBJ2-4	CASSSSRGGAKNIQYF	TGTGCCAGCAGCTCCTCCCGCGGGGGAGCCAAAAACATTCAGTACTTC
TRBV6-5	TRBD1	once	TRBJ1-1	CASRQGAREAFF	TGTGCCAGCAGACAGGGGGCCCGCGAAGCTTTCTTT
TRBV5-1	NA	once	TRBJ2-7	CASSMQEGYEQYF	TGCGCCAGCAGCATGCAGGAGGGGTACGAGCAGTACTTC
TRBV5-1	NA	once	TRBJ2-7	CASSLADGVGEQYF	TGCGCCAGCAGCTTGGCCGACGGGGTGGGGGAGCAGTACTTC
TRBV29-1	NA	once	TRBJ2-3	CSVEDASEPPTDTQYF	TGCAGCGTTGAAGACGCTAGCGAACCCCCCACAGATACGCAGTATTTT
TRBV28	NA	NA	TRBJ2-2	CASSLEGVTGELFF	TGTGCCAGCAGTTTAGAAGGGGTCACCGGGGAGCTGTTTTTT
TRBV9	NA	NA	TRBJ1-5	CASSVDSSQPQHF	TGTGCCAGCAGCGTAGACTCGAGTCAGCCCCAGCATTTT
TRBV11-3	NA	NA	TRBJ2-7	CASSYLSEQYF	TGTGCCAGCAGCTACCTTAGCGAGCAGTACTTC
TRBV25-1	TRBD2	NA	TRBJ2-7	CASSGSGRSYEQYF	TGTGCCAGCAGTGGAAGCGGGAGGTCCTACGAGCAGTACTTC
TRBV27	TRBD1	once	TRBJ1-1	CASSPLYRDRLSEAFF	TGTGCCAGCAGTCCCCTCTACCGGGACAGACTTTCTGAAGCTTTCTTT
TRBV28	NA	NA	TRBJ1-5	CASSQIGQIDSNQPQHF	TGTGCCAGCAGCCAAATCGGACAGATTGATAGCAATCAGCCCCAGCATTTT
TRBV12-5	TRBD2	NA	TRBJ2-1	CASGLAGAGGPGDNEQFF	TGTGCTAGTGGTTTGGCGGGAGCGGGAGGGCCCGGGGACAATGAGCAGTTCTTC
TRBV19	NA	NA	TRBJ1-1	CASSTPPVAEAFF	TGTGCCAGTAGTACCCCCCCGGTGGCTGAAGCTTTCTTT
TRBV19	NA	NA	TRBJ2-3	CASSLLSTDTQYF	TGTGCCAGTAGTTTACTTAGCACAGATACGCAGTATTTT
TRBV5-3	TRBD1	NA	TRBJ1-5	CARSSRTGRNQPQHF	TGTGCCAGAAGCTCCCGGACAGGGCGGAATCAGCCCCAGCATTTT
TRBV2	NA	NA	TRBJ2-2	CASTAVTGELFF	TGTGCCAGCACGGCGGTCACCGGGGAGCTGTTTTTT